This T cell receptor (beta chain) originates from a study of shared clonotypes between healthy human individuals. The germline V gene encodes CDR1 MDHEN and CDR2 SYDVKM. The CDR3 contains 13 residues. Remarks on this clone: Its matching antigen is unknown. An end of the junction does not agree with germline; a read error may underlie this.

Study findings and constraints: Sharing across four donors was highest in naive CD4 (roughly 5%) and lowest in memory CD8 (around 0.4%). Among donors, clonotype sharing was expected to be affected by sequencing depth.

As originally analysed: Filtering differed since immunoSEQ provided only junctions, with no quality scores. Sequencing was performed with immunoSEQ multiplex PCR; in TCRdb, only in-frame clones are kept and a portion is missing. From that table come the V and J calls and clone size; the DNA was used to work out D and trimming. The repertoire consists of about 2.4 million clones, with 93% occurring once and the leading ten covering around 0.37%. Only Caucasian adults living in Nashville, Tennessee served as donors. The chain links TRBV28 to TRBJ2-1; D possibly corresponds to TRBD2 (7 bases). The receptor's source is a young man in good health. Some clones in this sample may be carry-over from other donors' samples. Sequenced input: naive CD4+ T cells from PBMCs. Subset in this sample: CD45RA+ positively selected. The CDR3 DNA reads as TGCGTTACGGGGGGCAACACCTACAATGAGCAGTTCTTC. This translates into CVTGGNTYNEQFF. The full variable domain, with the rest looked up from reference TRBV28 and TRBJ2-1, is DVKVTQSSRYLVKRTGEKVFLECVQDMDHENMFWYRQDPGLGLRLIYFSYDVKMKEKGDIPEGYSVSREKKERFSLILESASTNQTSMYLCVTGGNTYNEQFFGPGTRLTVL.